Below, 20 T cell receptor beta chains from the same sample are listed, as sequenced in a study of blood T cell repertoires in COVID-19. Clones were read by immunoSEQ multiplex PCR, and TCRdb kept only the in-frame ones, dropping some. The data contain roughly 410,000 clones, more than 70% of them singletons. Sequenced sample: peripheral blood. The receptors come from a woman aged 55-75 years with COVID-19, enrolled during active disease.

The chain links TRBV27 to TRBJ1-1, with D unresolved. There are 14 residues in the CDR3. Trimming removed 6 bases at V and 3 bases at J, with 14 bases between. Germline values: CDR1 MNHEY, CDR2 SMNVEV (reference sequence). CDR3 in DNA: TGTGCCAGCAGAGCCTCCGGGAGGGACACTGAAGCTTTCTTT. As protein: CASRASGRDTEAFF.

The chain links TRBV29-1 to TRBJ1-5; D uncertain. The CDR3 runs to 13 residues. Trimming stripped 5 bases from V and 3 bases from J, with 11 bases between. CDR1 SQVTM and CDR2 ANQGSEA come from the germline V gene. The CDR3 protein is CSVRGGPNQPQHF. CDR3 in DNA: TGCAGCGTTCGGGGAGGACCCAATCAGCCCCAGCATTTT.

The CDR3 sequence: CASRRDRGSEKLFF. CDR3 coding DNA: TGTGCCAGCAGAAGGGACAGGGGATCAGAAAAACTGTTTTTT. This chain links TRBV2 with TRBJ1-4; TRBD1 matches 10 bases. CDR3 size: 14 residues. Trimming at V came to 6 bases and at J to 8 bases, leaving 6 bases not matched to a gene. CDR1 and CDR2 from the germline V gene are SNHLY and FYNNEI.

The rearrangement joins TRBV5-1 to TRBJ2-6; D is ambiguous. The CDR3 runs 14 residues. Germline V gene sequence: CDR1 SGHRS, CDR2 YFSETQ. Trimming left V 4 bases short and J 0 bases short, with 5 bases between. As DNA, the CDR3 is TGCGCCAGCAGCACGGGCTCTGGGGCCAACGTCCTGACTTTC. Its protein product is CASSTGSGANVLTF.

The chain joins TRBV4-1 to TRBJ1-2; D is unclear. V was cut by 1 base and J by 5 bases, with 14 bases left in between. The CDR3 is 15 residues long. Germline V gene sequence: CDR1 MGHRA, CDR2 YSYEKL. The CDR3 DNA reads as TGCGCCAGCAGCCAAGGAAGTCTCCCCACTTATGGCTACACCTTC. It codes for CASSQGSLPTYGYTF.

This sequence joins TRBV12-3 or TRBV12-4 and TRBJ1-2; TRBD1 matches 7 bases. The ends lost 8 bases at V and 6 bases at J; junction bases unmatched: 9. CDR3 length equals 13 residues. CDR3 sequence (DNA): TGTGCCAGCTACACGACAGGGTATAATGGCTACACCTTC. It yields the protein CASYTTGYNGYTF.

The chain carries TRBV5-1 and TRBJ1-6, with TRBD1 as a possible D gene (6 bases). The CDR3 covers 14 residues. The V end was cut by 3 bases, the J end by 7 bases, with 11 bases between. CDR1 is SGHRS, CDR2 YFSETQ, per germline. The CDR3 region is CASSWGGPNSPLHF. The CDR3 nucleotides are TGCGCCAGCAGCTGGGGGGGGCCGAATTCACCCCTCCACTTT.

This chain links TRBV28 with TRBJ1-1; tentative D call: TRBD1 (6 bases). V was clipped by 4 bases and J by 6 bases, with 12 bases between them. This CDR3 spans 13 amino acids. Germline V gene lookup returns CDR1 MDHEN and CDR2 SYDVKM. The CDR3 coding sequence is TGTGCCAGCAGTTCGGGCAGGGGCCCTGAAGCTTTCTTT. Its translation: CASSSGRGPEAFF.

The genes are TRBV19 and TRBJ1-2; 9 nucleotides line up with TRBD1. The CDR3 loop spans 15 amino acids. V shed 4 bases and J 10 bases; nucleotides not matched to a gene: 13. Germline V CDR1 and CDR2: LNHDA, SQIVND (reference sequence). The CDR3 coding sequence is TGTGCCAGTAGTACTATCGGACAGGGGAAGACCCCCTACACCTTC. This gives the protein CASSTIGQGKTPYTF.

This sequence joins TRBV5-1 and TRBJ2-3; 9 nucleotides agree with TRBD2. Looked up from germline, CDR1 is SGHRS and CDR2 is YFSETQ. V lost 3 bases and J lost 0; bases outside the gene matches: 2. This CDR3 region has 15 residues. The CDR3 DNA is TGCGCCAGCAGCTCAACTAGCGGGAGCACAGATACGCAGTATTTT. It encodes CASSSTSGSTDTQYF.

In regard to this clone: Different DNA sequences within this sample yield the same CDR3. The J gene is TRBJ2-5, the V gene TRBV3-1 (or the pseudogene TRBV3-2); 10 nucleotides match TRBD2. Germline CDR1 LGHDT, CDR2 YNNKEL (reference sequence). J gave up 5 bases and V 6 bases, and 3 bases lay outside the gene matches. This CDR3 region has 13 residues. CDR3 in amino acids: CASSLSGGETQYF. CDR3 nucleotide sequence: TGTGCCAGCAGTCTTAGCGGGGGGGAGACCCAGTACTTC.

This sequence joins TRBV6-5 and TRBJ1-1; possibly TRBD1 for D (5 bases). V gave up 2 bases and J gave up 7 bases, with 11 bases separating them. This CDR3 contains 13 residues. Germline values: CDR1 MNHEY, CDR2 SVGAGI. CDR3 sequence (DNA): TGTGCCAGCAGTTACCGGCAGGGACTTGAAGCTTTCTTT. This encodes CASSYRQGLEAFF.

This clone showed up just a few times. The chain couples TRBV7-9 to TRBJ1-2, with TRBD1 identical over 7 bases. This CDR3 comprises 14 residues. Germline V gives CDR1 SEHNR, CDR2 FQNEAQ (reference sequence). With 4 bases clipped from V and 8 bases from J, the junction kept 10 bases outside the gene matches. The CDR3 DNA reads TGTGCCAGCAGCTCAAATACAGGGGTAGACGGCTACACCTTC. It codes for CASSSNTGVDGYTF. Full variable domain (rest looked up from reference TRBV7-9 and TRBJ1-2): DTGVSQNPRHKITKRGQNVTFRCDPISEHNRLYWYRQTLGQGPEFLTYFQNEAQLEKSRLLSDRFSAERPKGSFSTLEIQRTEQGDSAMYLCASSSNTGVDGYTFGSGTRLTVV.

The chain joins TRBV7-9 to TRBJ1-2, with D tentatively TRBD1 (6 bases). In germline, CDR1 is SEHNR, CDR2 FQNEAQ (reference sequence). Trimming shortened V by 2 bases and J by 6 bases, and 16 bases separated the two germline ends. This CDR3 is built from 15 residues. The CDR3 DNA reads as TGTGCCAGCAGCTTAACGGCTCAGGGGAAGGATGGCTACACCTTC. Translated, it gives CASSLTAQGKDGYTF. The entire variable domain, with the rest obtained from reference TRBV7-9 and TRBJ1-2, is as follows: DTGVSQNPRHKITKRGQNVTFRCDPISEHNRLYWYRQTLGQGPEFLTYFQNEAQLEKSRLLSDRFSAERPKGSFSTLEIQRTEQGDSAMYLCASSLTAQGKDGYTFGSGTRLTVV.

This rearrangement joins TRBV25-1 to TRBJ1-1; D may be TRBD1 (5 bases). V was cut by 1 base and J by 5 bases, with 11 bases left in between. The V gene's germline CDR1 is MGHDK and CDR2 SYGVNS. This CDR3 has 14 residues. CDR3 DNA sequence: TGTGCCAGCAGTGAATCGGGGGGGAGGACTGAAGCTTTCTTT. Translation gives CASSESGGRTEAFF.

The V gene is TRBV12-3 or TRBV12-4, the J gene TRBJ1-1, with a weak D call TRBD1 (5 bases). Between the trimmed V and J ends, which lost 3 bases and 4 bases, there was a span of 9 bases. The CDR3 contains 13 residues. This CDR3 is CASSLGGATEAFF. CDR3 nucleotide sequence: TGTGCCAGCAGTTTGGGTGGGGCCACTGAAGCTTTCTTT.

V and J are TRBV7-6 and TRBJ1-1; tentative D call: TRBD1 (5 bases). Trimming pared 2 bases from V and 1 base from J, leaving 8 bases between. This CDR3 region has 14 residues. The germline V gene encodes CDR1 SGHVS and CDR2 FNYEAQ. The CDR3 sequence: CASSLRTSNTEAFF. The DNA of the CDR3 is TGTGCCAGCAGCTTAAGGACATCGAACACTGAAGCTTTCTTT.

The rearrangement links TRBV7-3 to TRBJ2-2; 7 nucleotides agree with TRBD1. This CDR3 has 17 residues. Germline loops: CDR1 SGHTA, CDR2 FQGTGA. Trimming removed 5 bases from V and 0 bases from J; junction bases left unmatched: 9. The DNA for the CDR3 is TGTGCCAGCAGCCCACAGACCACAGGGGCGAACACCGGGGAGCTGTTTTTT. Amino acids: CASSPQTTGANTGELFF.

CDR3 region: CASSYTPGGGETQYF. CDR3 coding DNA: TGTGCCAGCTCATACACTCCGGGAGGAGGAGAGACCCAGTACTTC. This chain uses TRBV18 with TRBJ2-5; TRBD2 agrees at 7 bases. This CDR3 contains 15 residues. V lost 5 bases, J lost 4 bases, and 10 bases stayed unmatched. Germline-derived CDR1 and CDR2 are KGHSH and LQKENI.

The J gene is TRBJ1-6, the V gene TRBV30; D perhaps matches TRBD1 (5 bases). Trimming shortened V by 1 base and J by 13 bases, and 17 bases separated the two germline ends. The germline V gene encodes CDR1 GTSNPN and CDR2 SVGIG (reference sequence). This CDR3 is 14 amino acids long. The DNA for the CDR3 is TGTGCCTGGAGTGCGCAGCAGGGTTTGGTCCCCCTCCACTTT. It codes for CAWSAQQGLVPLHF.